The next 23 T cell receptor beta chains were all read from a single sample in a study of OX40 agonist ivuxolimab in advanced cancers. TCRdb's copy holds only in-frame clones and misses some; the assay was immunoSEQ multiplex PCR. The table shows some 19,000 clones, with around 79% occurring only once. The sample here was CD4+ or CD8+ T cells sorted from blood, taken in a trial of the OX40 agonist ivuxolimab. These receptors were taken from an adult with an advanced solid tumor such as melanoma, head and neck, liver or kidney cancer.

The chain has TRBV9 and TRBJ1-6, with TRBD1 as a possible D gene (5 bases). The V and J ends lost 4 bases and 7 bases respectively, with 12 bases between them. The germline V gene has CDR1 SGDLS and CDR2 YYNGEE. The CDR3 spans 14 residues. The CDR3 nucleotides read TGTGCCAGCAGCAGATTGGACACCAATTCACCCCTCCACTTT. Encoded protein: CASSRLDTNSPLHF.

J is TRBJ2-7 and V is TRBV4-2; 14 bases map to TRBD2. The germline V gene has CDR1 LGHNA and CDR2 YNFKEQ. The CDR3 totals 16 residues. After removal of 1 base from V and 5 bases from J, the junction contained 4 bases not matched to a gene. The CDR3 bases are TGTGCCAGCAGCCAAGCGGGGACTAGCGGGAGCAACGAGCAGTACTTC. This codes for CASSQAGTSGSNEQYF.

The chain uses TRBV10-3 and TRBJ2-3, with 11 positions matching TRBD1. This CDR3 has 16 residues. Germline V gene data show CDR1 as ENHRY and CDR2 as SYGVKD. Losses at the gene ends were 6 bases for V and 4 bases for J; bases not matched to a gene: 9. CDR3 sequence: CAISPWTGGAADTQYF. In DNA, the CDR3 is TGTGCCATCAGCCCTTGGACAGGGGGCGCGGCAGATACGCAGTATTTT.

V is TRBV7-3 and J is TRBJ2-3; tentative D call: TRBD1 (6 bases). Trimming stripped 2 bases from V and 4 bases from J, with 10 bases between. From germline, CDR1 is SGHTA and CDR2 FQGTGA. The CDR3 consists of 14 residues. In nucleotides, the CDR3 is TGTGCCAGCAGCTTACAGGGGTTTGCAGATACGCAGTATTTT. Translation gives CASSLQGFADTQYF.

CDR3 residues: CASRSRTGGEEKLFF. The CDR3 DNA sequence: TGTGCCAGCAGATCCCGGACAGGGGGGGAAGAAAAACTGTTTTTT. The V call is TRBV11-1, the J call TRBJ1-4; the match to TRBD1 covers 10 bases. Losses at the gene ends were 6 bases for V and 8 bases for J; bases not matched to a gene: 9. In germline, CDR1 is SGHAT, CDR2 FQDESV (reference sequence). The CDR3 is 15 residues long.

This sequence joins TRBV19 and TRBJ1-2; no reliable D call. CDR1 is LNHDA and CDR2 is SQIVND in the germline V gene (reference sequence). V shed 8 bases and J shed 2 bases, with 9 bases lying between them. The CDR3 totals 12 residues. CDR3 sequence: CASGEGNYGYTF. DNA for the CDR3: TGTGCCAGTGGAGAGGGAAACTATGGCTACACCTTC.

As DNA, the CDR3 is TGTGCCAGACCTACTCGGGGGAGTGCAGATACGCAGTATTTT. This gives the protein CARPTRGSADTQYF. The chain carries TRBV27 and TRBJ2-3; D might be TRBD2 (6 bases). Trimming pared 9 bases from V and 4 bases from J, leaving 17 bases between. Germline V CDR1 and CDR2: MNHEY, SMNVEV (reference sequence). CDR3 size: 14 residues.

The chain couples TRBV29-1 to TRBJ1-1; D unresolved. Deletions cut 4 bases from V and 5 bases from J, with 11 bases between. The CDR3 sequence is 12 residues long. CDR1 is SQVTM, CDR2 ANQGSEA, per germline. The DNA for the CDR3 is TGCAGCGTTGGACACTGGGAAACTGAAGCTTTCTTT. Amino acids: CSVGHWETEAFF. Combining the CDR3 with reference TRBV29-1 and TRBJ1-1 gives the whole variable domain SAVISQKPSRDICQRGTSLTIQCQVDSQVTMMFWYRQQPGQSLTLIATANQGSEATYESGFVIDKFPISRPNLTFSTLTVSNMSPEDSSIYLCSVGHWETEAFFGQGTRLTVV.

This clone has just one count. The J gene is TRBJ2-6, the V gene TRBV30; 8 bases match TRBD2. This CDR3 is built from 15 residues. CDR1 is GTSNPN, CDR2 SVGIG, per germline (reference sequence). The junction had 8 bases not matched to a gene; V was cut back by 8 bases and J by 2 bases. Here the CDR3 DNA reads TGTGCCGGAAAGCGGGGGAGCGCTGGGGCCAACGTCCTGACTTTC. It codes for CAGKRGSAGANVLTF.

V is TRBV6-5 and J is TRBJ2-7; D possibly uses TRBD1 or TRBD2 (5 bases each). The CDR3 has 12 residues. From germline, CDR1 is MNHEY and CDR2 SVGAGI. V was trimmed by 9 bases and J by 4 bases, leaving 13 bases between them. CDR3 residues: CARVGTEYEQYF. The CDR3 coding sequence is TGTGCCAGGGTGGGGACGGAATACGAGCAGTACTTC.

The V call is TRBV28, the J call TRBJ1-4; D may be TRBD1 (5 bases). Per germline, CDR1 MDHEN and CDR2 SYDVKM. Trimming took 3 bases from V and 5 from J, leaving 13 bases between them. The CDR3 has 15 residues. CDR3 in amino acids: CASSFPGLRNEKLFF. The CDR3 bases are TGTGCCAGCAGTTTCCCGGGACTCCGCAATGAAAAACTGTTTTTT. The complete variable domain, with remaining parts taken from reference TRBV28 and TRBJ1-4, reads DVKVTQSSRYLVKRTGEKVFLECVQDMDHENMFWYRQDPGLGLRLIYFSYDVKMKEKGDIPEGYSVSREKKERFSLILESASTNQTSMYLCASSFPGLRNEKLFFGSGTQLSVL.

This clone has only a few counts. The J gene is TRBJ2-3, the V gene TRBV29-1; the D call may be TRBD1 or TRBD2 (6 bases each). V lost 6 bases to trimming and J lost 9 bases, with 16 bases between them. The CDR3 loop spans 12 amino acids. Germline V gene lookup returns CDR1 SQVTM and CDR2 ANQGSEA. The DNA of the CDR3 is TGCAGCGTCCAAAGGGGGGTCAGCACGCAGTATTTT. This sequence encodes CSVQRGVSTQYF.

By share, this clone ranks as medium-sized. J is TRBJ2-2 and V is TRBV7-6, with 7 bases lining up with TRBD2. The germline V gene has CDR1 SGHVS and CDR2 FNYEAQ. V gave up 1 base and J gave up 6 bases; unmatched junction bases: 2. The length of the CDR3 is 14 residues. The CDR3 DNA sequence: TGTGCCAGCAGCTTAGATGGGGGGGCCGGGGAGCTGTTTTTT. Translating it yields CASSLDGGAGELFF.

The chain joins TRBV7-9 to TRBJ2-1; unclear D gene. The germline V and J ends were trimmed by 3 bases and 2 bases, with 5 bases remaining between them. The CDR3 is made up of 13 amino acids. Germline V gives CDR1 SEHNR, CDR2 FQNEAQ (reference sequence). CDR3 DNA: TGTGCCAGCAGCTTGGCTCCCTACAATGAGCAGTTCTTC. This sequence encodes CASSLAPYNEQFF.

The chain recombines TRBV4-3 with TRBJ2-7; D could derive from TRBD1 or TRBD2 (5 bases each). The ends were cut back, 0 bases at V and 3 bases at J, with 12 bases in the middle. The CDR3 runs to 15 residues. Germline V gene sequence: CDR1 LGHNA, CDR2 YSLEER. The CDR3: CASSQEAATVYEQYF. The CDR3 DNA is TGCGCCAGCAGCCAAGAAGCGGCGACAGTCTACGAGCAGTACTTC.

The V and J genes are TRBV2 and TRBJ2-2; 12 positions match TRBD1. Germline CDR1 reads SNHLY; CDR2 reads FYNNEI. The CDR3 spans 14 residues. V was pared by 10 bases and J by 4 bases, with 4 bases of the junction left unmatched. CDR3 amino acids: CATGQGASTGELFF. The CDR3 DNA is TGTGCCACGGGACAGGGGGCGAGCACCGGGGAGCTGTTTTTT.

V gene TRBV14 combines with J gene TRBJ2-3, with D maybe TRBD1 (6 bases). Trimming removed 6 bases at V and 5 bases at J, with 15 bases between. The CDR3 has 14 amino acids. The germline V gene encodes CDR1 SGHDN and CDR2 FVKESK. For the CDR3, the DNA is TGTGCCAGCAGTCGACGTCGGACAGAAGATACGCAGTATTTT. Translated, it gives CASSRRRTEDTQYF.

For the CDR3, the DNA is TGTGCCAGCAGTTTAGTGTACAGGGGGCATGAGCAGTACTTC. Amino acids: CASSLVYRGHEQYF. The V gene is TRBV28, the J gene TRBJ2-7; 9 bases are shared with TRBD1. CDR3 size: 14 residues. Trimming cost V 2 bases and J 7 bases; bases outside gene matches: 6. Germline V gives CDR1 MDHEN, CDR2 SYDVKM.

The rearrangement joins TRBV7-2 to TRBJ1-2; D gene uncertain. V shed 0 bases and J shed 4 bases, with 12 bases lying between them. Germline CDR1 and CDR2: SGHTA and FQGNSA. The CDR3 runs 15 residues. This CDR3 reads CASSLAATAGYGYTF. CDR3 in DNA: TGTGCCAGCAGCTTAGCAGCCACAGCGGGCTATGGCTACACCTTC. Looking up the rest from reference TRBV7-2 and TRBJ1-2 gives the full variable domain: GAGVSQSPSNKVTEKGKDVELRCDPISGHTALYWYRQSLGQGLEFLIYFQGNSAPDKSGLPSDRFSAERTGGSVSTLTIQRTQQEDSAVYLCASSLAATAGYGYTFGSGTRLTVV.

The rearrangement uses TRBV7-2 and TRBJ1-4, with TRBD1 identical over 9 bases. The ends lost 5 bases at V and 10 bases at J; junction bases unmatched: 11. This CDR3 has 15 amino acids. From germline, CDR1 is SGHTA and CDR2 FQGNSA. CDR3 amino acids: CASSMKTGGDRKLFF. CDR3 in DNA: TGTGCCAGCAGCATGAAGACAGGGGGGGACCGAAAACTGTTTTTT.

V and J are TRBV15 and TRBJ2-2, with 11 positions matching TRBD2. From germline, CDR1 is LNHNV and CDR2 YYDKDF (reference sequence). CDR3 length: 17 amino acids. V lost 1 base to trimming and J lost 3 bases; unmatched junction nucleotides: 4. In DNA, the CDR3 is TGTGCCACCAGCAGAGCACGGACTAGCGGGTACACCGGGGAGCTGTTTTTT. This codes for CATSRARTSGYTGELFF. Drawing the rest from reference TRBV15 and TRBJ2-2, the complete variable domain is DAMVIQNPRYQVTQFGKPVTLSCSQTLNHNVMYWYQQKSSQAPKLLFHYYDKDFNNEADTPDNFQSRRPNTSFCFLDIRSPGLGDTAMYLCATSRARTSGYTGELFFGEGSRLTVL.

The CDR3 region has the DNA TGTGCCAGCAGCCTTCGACTGGTCACCGGGGAGCTGTTTTTT. Its protein product is CASSLRLVTGELFF. The V call is TRBV7-2, the J call TRBJ2-2; D gene unclear. Between the trimmed V and J ends, which lost 5 bases and 4 bases, there was a span of 11 bases. The CDR3 contains 14 residues. CDR1 is SGHTA and CDR2 is FQGNSA in the germline V gene.

The genes are TRBV4-1 and TRBJ2-7, with D perhaps TRBD2 (5 bases). The CDR3 loop spans 16 amino acids. Germline V gene data show CDR1 as MGHRA and CDR2 as YSYEKL. Trimming took 1 base from V and 3 from J, leaving 16 bases between them. Here the CDR3 reads CASSQGVYGKGYEQYF. CDR3 bases: TGCGCCAGCAGCCAAGGGGTATACGGGAAGGGCTACGAGCAGTACTTC.